Listed below are T cell receptor beta chains from one sample, sequenced in a study of T cells in Graves' hyperthyroidism and ophthalmopathy. One entry per CDR3 protein, called by TCRdb with MiXCR from the multiplex PCR reads. The data hold roughly 100,000 distinct CDR3 sequences, with 40% to 50% observed a single time. Sequencing was performed on blood. These receptors originate from a man in his forties with Graves' hyperthyroidism. The CDR3 runs from the conserved cysteine through the conserved F or W. The D gene is left open where the match is weak. Clone sizes are given selectively: once, few, many, or a class where the clone is expanded.

v_gene	j_gene	d_gene	abundance	CDR3aa	CDR3nt
TRBV4-3	TRBJ2-7	-	-	CASSPGACDEQYF	TGCGCCAGCAGCCCGGGGGCATGCGACGAGCAGTACTTC
TRBV20-1	TRBJ1-2	-	once	CNARASTAADGYTF	TGCAATGCTAGAGCTTCGACGGCAGCTGATGGCTACACCTTC
TRBV7-6	TRBJ2-2	-	many	CASSLASRQNTGELFF	TGTGCCAGCAGCTTAGCTTCACGACAGAACACCGGGGAGCTGTTTTTT
TRBV20-1	TRBJ1-1	-	-	CSARDGRGGPGETEAFF	TGCAGTGCTAGAGACGGACGGGGGGGGCCCGGGGAGACGGAAGCTTTCTTT
TRBV9	TRBJ2-5	-	-	CASSVDGEETQYF	TGTGCCAGCAGCGTAGATGGGGAGGAGACCCAGTACTTC
TRBV5-1	TRBJ1-6	-	-	CASSLVGNSPLHF	TGCGCCAGCAGCTTGGTCGGCAATTCACCCCTCCACTTT
TRBV6-5	TRBJ1-6	-	-	CASTPRPAGTPLHF	TGTGCCAGCACCCCTCGCCCGGCAGGAACACCCCTCCACTTT
TRBV24-1	TRBJ2-7	-	medium-sized	CATSDLQGVEQGSYEQYF	TGTGCCACCAGTGATTTGCAGGGTGTAGAGCAGGGGTCCTACGAGCAGTACTTC
TRBV20-1	TRBJ2-7	-	-	CSARDSSYEQYF	TGCAGTGCTAGGGATAGCTCCTACGAGCAGTACTTC
TRBV20-1	TRBJ1-1	-	-	CSARGDGGAGSEAFF	TGCAGTGCTAGAGGGGATGGAGGGGCAGGGAGTGAAGCTTTCTTT
TRBV4-3	TRBJ1-5	-	many	CASSQAPNQPQHF	TGCGCCAGCAGCCAAGCCCCTAATCAGCCCCAGCATTTT
TRBV20-1	TRBJ2-5	TRBD2	many	CSARDPGSKAGKKETQYF	TGCAGTGCTAGAGACCCGGGCTCAAAAGCGGGGAAGAAAGAGACCCAGTACTTC
TRBV2	TRBJ2-5	-	many	CASSKRSGSQETQYF	TGTGCCAGCTCGAAGCGCAGCGGTTCGCAAGAGACCCAGTACTTC
TRBV7-3	TRBJ2-5	-	many	CASSEISGETQYF	TGTGCCAGCAGCGAGATTAGCGGAGAGACCCAGTACTTC
TRBV15	TRBJ2-7	TRBD2	once	CATSRGTSGRNEQYF	TGTGCCACCAGCAGAGGGACTAGCGGGAGGAACGAGCAGTACTTC
TRBV15	TRBJ2-6	-	-	CATSRERRSGANVLTF	TGTGCCACCAGCAGAGAAAGGCGCTCTGGGGCCAACGTCCTGACTTTC
TRBV7-9	TRBJ2-1	-	few	CASSLGRLANNEQFF	TGTGCCAGCAGTTTAGGTAGGCTAGCCAACAATGAGCAGTTCTTC
TRBV7-2	TRBJ2-7	TRBD2	many	CASSLTGTYSGSLSEQYF	TGTGCCAGCAGCTTAACCGGTACATATAGCGGGAGTCTAAGCGAGCAGTACTTC
TRBV29-1	TRBJ1-2	-	once	CSVMRGGSYGYTF	TGCAGCGTGATGAGGGGGGGGAGCTATGGCTACACCTTC
TRBV7-7	TRBJ2-1	-	many	CASSPGGYNEQFF	TGTGCTAGCAGCCCCGGGGGCTACAATGAGCAGTTCTTC
TRBV28	TRBJ1-2	TRBD1	-	CASISGGSFGYTF	TGTGCCAGCATCTCAGGGGGCTCGTTCGGCTACACCTTC
TRBV20-1	TRBJ2-5	-	-	CSARDGAGKGETQYF	TGCAGTGCTAGAGATGGGGCAGGGAAGGGGGAGACCCAGTACTTC
TRBV20-1	TRBJ2-6	-	-	CSATERGANVLTF	TGCAGTGCTACGGAGCGGGGGGCCAACGTCCTGACTTTC
TRBV6-9	TRBJ1-3	-	few	CASSGTGVGNTIYF	TGTGCCAGCAGTGGGACGGGGGTCGGAAACACCATATATTTT
TRBV30	TRBJ1-5	-	few	CAWSTWNQPQHF	TGTGCCTGGAGTACGTGGAATCAGCCCCAGCATTTT
TRBV3-1	TRBJ2-3	-	many	CASRAGGDTQYF	TGTGCCAGCAGGGCCGGTGGAGATACGCAGTATTTT
TRBV2	TRBJ1-3	-	many	CASSDRQGNTIYF	TGTGCCAGCAGTGACCGTCAGGGAAACACCATATATTTT
TRBV2	TRBJ1-2	-	-	CASSEEGEIYGYTF	TGTGCCAGCAGTGAAGAAGGGGAAATCTATGGCTACACCTTC
TRBV6-5	TRBJ2-7	TRBD2	many	CASSYFFGGGYEQYF	TGTGCCAGCAGTTACTTCTTTGGCGGGGGCTACGAGCAGTACTTC
TRBV25-1	TRBJ1-2	-	once	CASSNAGFYGYTF	TGTGCCAGCAGTAATGCGGGTTTCTATGGCTACACCTTC
TRBV6-4	TRBJ1-5	-	many	CASSDSTKPPYQPQHF	TGTGCCAGCAGTGACTCGACCAAACCCCCCTATCAGCCCCAGCATTTT
TRBV5-4	TRBJ2-5	TRBD1	many	CASSWTGKKTQYF	TGTGCCAGCAGCTGGACAGGGAAAAAGACCCAGTACTTC
TRBV3-1	TRBJ2-6	-	-	CASSSGKGANVLTF	TGTGCCAGCAGCTCCGGAAAGGGGGCCAACGTCCTGACTTTC
TRBV29-1	TRBJ2-1	-	-	CSVGLTSYNEQFF	TGCAGCGTTGGGCTGACAAGCTACAATGAGCAGTTCTTC
TRBV2	TRBJ1-4	TRBD1	-	CASSGGPGGSNEKLFF	TGTGCCAGCAGTGGGGGACCAGGGGGGTCTAATGAAAAACTGTTTTTT
TRBV28	TRBJ1-1	-	-	CASSPWGRPNTEAFF	TGTGCCAGCAGTCCGTGGGGGAGACCGAACACTGAAGCTTTCTTT
TRBV3-1	TRBJ1-2	-	many	CASSQAEWYGYTF	TGTGCCAGCAGCCAAGCAGAATGGTATGGCTACACCTTC
TRBV20-1	TRBJ2-7	TRBD2	many	CSARKGGSGSYEQYF	TGCAGTGCTAGAAAGGGCGGGAGCGGCTCCTACGAGCAGTACTTC
TRBV7-2	TRBJ2-7	-	-	CASSFQTGYEQYF	TGTGCCAGCAGTTTCCAGACAGGTTACGAGCAGTACTTC
TRBV12-5	TRBJ1-4	-	-	CASGFFGRGTPNEELFF	TGTGCTAGTGGTTTCTTTGGTCGGGGGACCCCTAATGAAGAACTGTTTTTT
TRBV2	TRBJ1-5	TRBD1	-	CASMKNRGFGQPQHF	TGTGCCAGCATGAAGAACAGGGGTTTCGGACAGCCCCAGCATTTT
TRBV2	TRBJ2-7	-	-	CPSVRYEQYF	TGTCCCAGCGTTAGGTACGAGCAGTACTTC
TRBV30	TRBJ2-7	-	-	CALGGVGLMTYEQYF	TGTGCCTTAGGAGGGGTGGGGCTGATGACCTACGAGCAGTACTTC
TRBV5-1	TRBJ1-1	TRBD1	-	CASSPRTGGETEAFF	TGCGCCAGCAGCCCCCGGACAGGGGGGGAAACTGAAGCTTTCTTT
TRBV28	TRBJ1-5	TRBD1	few	CASSLLGQGRLNQPQHF	TGTGCCAGCAGTCTCCTGGGACAGGGGCGACTTAATCAGCCCCAGCATTTT
TRBV28	TRBJ2-7	TRBD1	few	CASSPRDRPSYEQYF	TGTGCCAGCAGTCCCAGGGACAGGCCTTCCTACGAGCAGTACTTC
TRBV20-1	TRBJ2-5	TRBD2	many	CSARTGGGRETQYF	TGCAGTGCTAGAACCGGGGGGGGCCGGGAGACCCAGTACTTC
TRBV12-3/TRBV12-4	TRBJ2-1	-	many	CASSSSPSEYGEQFF	TGTGCCAGCAGTTCCAGTCCTAGCGAATACGGTGAGCAGTTCTTC
TRBV20-1	TRBJ2-7	TRBD2	-	CSANDSGWNSYEQYF	TGCAGTGCTAACGATAGCGGGTGGAACTCCTACGAGCAGTACTTC
TRBV4-1	TRBJ1-4	-	-	CASSQGTEYSTNEKLFF	TGCGCCAGCAGCCAAGGGACCGAATATTCAACTAATGAAAAACTGTTTTTT
TRBV6-5	TRBJ2-2	TRBD2	-	CASSYGRGAPNTGELFF	TGTGCCAGCAGTTACGGGCGGGGGGCCCCGAACACCGGGGAGCTGTTTTTT
TRBV28	TRBJ2-3	-	many	CASSLRQVRDTQYF	TGTGCCAGCAGTTTGAGGCAGGTCAGAGATACGCAGTATTTT
TRBV29-1	TRBJ2-7	-	-	CSVAVLKEQYF	TGCAGCGTCGCCGTCCTGAAGGAGCAGTACTTC
TRBV6-5	TRBJ1-2	TRBD1	many	CASSTLGGQPFFGYTF	TGTGCCAGCAGCACCCTGGGGGGACAGCCGTTCTTTGGCTACACCTTC
TRBV19	TRBJ1-2	-	many	CASSTGVNYGYTF	TGTGCCAGTAGTACGGGCGTAAACTATGGCTACACCTTC